The 19 T cell receptor beta chains in this list originate from one sample, sequenced in a study of blood T cell repertoires in COVID-19. Libraries were prepared by immunoSEQ multiplex PCR; TCRdb keeps only in-frame clonotypes and omits some of them. Of roughly 230,000 clones listed, roughly 84% are singletons. The sequenced sample was peripheral blood. All receptors derive from a woman aged 80 or over with acute or convalescent COVID-19.

The chain joins TRBV9 to TRBJ1-2, with D maybe TRBD1 (5 bases). This CDR3 contains 12 residues. The germline V gene encodes CDR1 SGDLS and CDR2 YYNGEE. Trimming removed 3 bases at V and 14 bases at J, with 17 bases between. The CDR3 sequence: CASSAEQGKGTF. CDR3 DNA sequence: TGTGCCAGCAGCGCAGAGCAGGGAAAGGGGACCTTC.

To note about this clone: Sequence at one end of the junction differs from germline and may be a read error. The chain uses TRBV2 and TRBJ1-1; 8 positions agree with TRBD1. Germline V gives CDR1 SNHLY, CDR2 FYNNEI. The CDR3 has 14 residues. CDR3 bases: TGTGCCAGCAGCGAAGACAGGGGAAGGACTGAAGCTTTCTTT. Amino acids: CASSEDRGRTEAFF. The full variable domain, completed using reference TRBV2 and TRBJ1-1, is EPEVTQTPSHQVTQMGQEVILRCVPISNHLYFYWYRQILGQKVEFLVSFYNNEISEKSEIFDDQFSVERPDGSNFTLKIRSTKLEDSAMYFCASSEDRGRTEAFFGQGTRLTVV.

The rearrangement uses TRBV7-9 and TRBJ1-1, with D hard to call. CDR3 length: 14 amino acids. V dropped 2 bases and J dropped 1 base, with 8 bases sitting between them. Germline V CDR1 and CDR2: SEHNR, FQNEAQ (reference sequence). The CDR3 sequence is CASSLSRKNTEAFF. CDR3 nucleotides: TGTGCCAGCAGCTTAAGCAGGAAGAACACTGAAGCTTTCTTT.

This clone is a singleton in its sample. This chain connects TRBV2 to TRBJ2-1, with 13 bases lining up with TRBD2. The CDR3 sequence is 19 residues long. Germline V CDR1 and CDR2: SNHLY, FYNNEI. The trim removed 2 bases at V and 2 bases at J, leaving 9 bases unmatched. CDR3 loop: CASSELTSGGIGAYNEQFF. In nucleotides, the CDR3 is TGTGCCAGCAGTGAATTGACTAGCGGGGGGATCGGCGCCTACAATGAGCAGTTCTTC.

The chain is built from TRBV5-4 and TRBJ2-5, with D perhaps matching TRBD2 (6 bases). Germline-derived CDR1 and CDR2 are SGHNT and YYREEE (reference sequence). The CDR3 is 13 amino acids. The V end lost 4 bases, the J end lost 4 bases, and 11 bases lay between the germline ends. For the CDR3, the DNA is TGTGCCAGCAGCGTCGGGGGTTCAGAGACCCAGTACTTC. It yields the protein CASSVGGSETQYF.

V and J are TRBV5-4 and TRBJ1-4; possible D gene TRBD1, 6 bases. Trimming stripped 0 bases from V and 0 bases from J, with 9 bases between. CDR3 length: 16 residues. In germline, CDR1 is SGHNT, CDR2 YYREEE (reference sequence). The CDR3 region has the DNA TGTGCCAGCAGCTTGGCAGGGGCTGCAACTAATGAAAAACTGTTTTTT. This sequence encodes CASSLAGAATNEKLFF.

The rearrangement links TRBV2 to TRBJ1-1, with 8 positions matching TRBD1. The V gene's germline CDR1 is SNHLY and CDR2 FYNNEI. After removal of 2 bases from V and 1 base from J, the junction contained 0 bases not matched to a gene. This CDR3 is built from 14 residues. CDR3 region: CASSETGGNTEAFF. The CDR3 DNA reads TGTGCCAGCAGTGAAACAGGGGGGAACACTGAAGCTTTCTTT. Filled out from reference TRBV2 and TRBJ1-1, the complete variable domain reads EPEVTQTPSHQVTQMGQEVILRCVPISNHLYFYWYRQILGQKVEFLVSFYNNEISEKSEIFDDQFSVERPDGSNFTLKIRSTKLEDSAMYFCASSETGGNTEAFFGQGTRLTVV.

In nucleotides, the CDR3 is TGTGCCAGCAGCCTCTCTGGGGGCACGGGCGAGCAGTACTTC. This gives the protein CASSLSGGTGEQYF. The rearrangement links TRBV7-9 to TRBJ2-7; the D gene is possibly TRBD1 (6 bases). This CDR3 spans 14 amino acids. Trimming pared 5 bases from V and 6 bases from J, leaving 17 bases between. CDR1 and CDR2 from the germline V gene are SEHNR and FQNEAQ (reference sequence).

This clone came up once. The DNA of the CDR3 is TGCGCCAGCAGCCAACCGGGACTAGCGGGGGCAGGGGAGACCCAGTACTTC. It translates to CASSQPGLAGAGETQYF. The chain links TRBV4-1 to TRBJ2-5; 14 bases match TRBD2. CDR3 length: 17 residues. With V trimmed by 2 bases and J by 5 bases, 7 bases remained unmatched. Looked up from germline, CDR1 is MGHRA and CDR2 is YSYEKL.

The chain carries TRBV4-3 and TRBJ2-7; perhaps TRBD1 as D (5 bases). V dropped 1 base and J dropped 7 bases, with 8 bases sitting between them. Germline V gene sequence: CDR1 LGHNA, CDR2 YSLEER. This CDR3 is built from 12 residues. CDR3 in DNA: TGCGCCAGCAGCCAAGGTCCAGGGGAGCAGTACTTC. Amino acids: CASSQGPGEQYF.

The V and J genes are TRBV9 and TRBJ1-4, with 7 bases fitting TRBD1. The J segment lost 4 bases and the V segment lost 1 base, leaving 4 bases of the junction unmatched. Germline V lookup: CDR1 SGDLS, CDR2 YYNGEE. The CDR3 contains 15 residues. The CDR3 sequence: CASSVQGGLNEKLFF. Here the CDR3 DNA reads TGTGCCAGCAGCGTACAGGGGGGCCTTAATGAAAAACTGTTTTTT.

This clone came up a few times. This chain links TRBV4-1 with TRBJ1-5, with TRBD1 matching over 7 bases. J gave up 2 bases and V 8 bases, and 12 bases lay outside the gene matches. The CDR3 spans 16 residues. The germline gives CDR1 MGHRA, CDR2 YSYEKL. The CDR3 DNA follows: TGCGCCAGCCTAAGAACCGATGACAGGGGCAATCAGCCCCAGCATTTT. Translation gives CASLRTDDRGNQPQHF.

The gene calls are TRBV29-1 and TRBJ1-5; 8 positions match TRBD1. The junction had 0 bases not matched to a gene; V was cut back by 0 bases and J by 11 bases. CDR1 is SQVTM and CDR2 is ANQGSEA in the germline V gene. The CDR3 consists of 11 residues. CDR3 in DNA: TGCAGCGTTGAAGAGGACAGGGCCCAGCATTTT. Its translation: CSVEEDRAQHF. The full variable domain, rest sourced from reference TRBV29-1 and TRBJ1-5, is SAVISQKPSRDICQRGTSLTIQCQVDSQVTMMFWYRQQPGQSLTLIATANQGSEATYESGFVIDKFPISRPNLTFSTLTVSNMSPEDSSIYLCSVEEDRAQHFGDGTRLSIL.

The chain employs TRBV9 and TRBJ2-4; a weak D match, TRBD1 (5 bases). CDR3 length: 12 residues. The V gene's germline CDR1 is SGDLS and CDR2 YYNGEE. Trimming removed 7 bases at V and 8 bases at J, with 13 bases between. CDR3 DNA sequence: TGTGCCAGCTCGGCAGGGAAGGACATTCAGTACTTC. Translating it yields CASSAGKDIQYF.

The rearrangement uses TRBV6-5 and TRBJ1-5; 7 bases are a match to TRBD1. Germline-derived CDR1 and CDR2 are MNHEY and SVGAGI. The CDR3 extends over 15 amino acids. V trimming: 5 bases; J trimming: 6 bases; junction bases outside the gene matches: 10. CDR3 residues: CASSIGQAGGQPQHF. CDR3 DNA: TGTGCCAGCAGTATCGGACAGGCCGGAGGTCAGCCCCAGCATTTT.

The sample holds a few counts of this clone. The chain is built from TRBV5-5 and TRBJ1-6; D possibly corresponds to TRBD1 (5 bases). Germline values: CDR1 SGHKS, CDR2 YYEKEE (reference sequence). CDR3 length equals 12 residues. Trimming pared 2 bases from V and 11 bases from J, leaving 8 bases between. The CDR3 here is CASSFRDPPLHF. The CDR3 region has the DNA TGTGCCAGCAGCTTCAGGGATCCACCCCTCCACTTT. Together with reference TRBV5-5 and TRBJ1-6, the CDR3 gives the full variable domain: DAGVTQSPTHLIKTRGQQVTLRCSPISGHKSVSWYQQVLGQGPQFIFQYYEKEERGRGNFPDRFSARQFPNYSSELNVNALLLGDSALYLCASSFRDPPLHFGNGTRLTVT.

This clone was counted once. V gene TRBV6-5 combines with J gene TRBJ1-5, with D perhaps matching TRBD1 (6 bases). V lost 5 bases and J 7 bases, leaving 15 bases between the germline ends. The germline V gene encodes CDR1 MNHEY and CDR2 SVGAGI. CDR3 length: 14 residues. The CDR3 sequence: CASSMTGTSQPQHF. The CDR3 nucleotides are TGTGCCAGCAGTATGACAGGCACCAGCCAGCCCCAGCATTTT.

This sequence joins TRBV29-1 and TRBJ2-3; no definite D call. Trimming cost V 2 bases and J 0 bases, with 9 bases left between them. The CDR3 loop spans 14 amino acids. Germline V gives CDR1 SQVTM, CDR2 ANQGSEA. The CDR3 spells CSVEPSQSTDTQYF. As DNA, the CDR3 is TGCAGCGTTGAACCATCACAGAGCACAGATACGCAGTATTTT.

The chain joins TRBV24-1 to TRBJ1-2; TRBD1 aligns across 10 bases. Trimming cost V 3 bases and J 5 bases; bases outside gene matches: 2. The CDR3 length is 14 residues. Germline assignment: CDR1 KGHDR and CDR2 SFDVKD. For the CDR3, the DNA is TGTGCCACCAGTGATAGGGACAGGGGTTATGGCTACACCTTC. This sequence encodes CATSDRDRGYGYTF.